This T cell receptor beta chain was recovered during a study of CD8 T cells in Susac syndrome. V shed 4 bases and J shed 4 bases, with 10 bases lying between them. CDR3 size: 14 residues. The germline CDR1 and CDR2 sequences are LGHNA and YNFKEQ. The T cells that were sequenced for TCR beta were CD8+ and CD4+ cells from blood. An amount of RNA that ranged from 0.5 to 1 ug was reverse transcribed with random hexamers. An immunoSEQ multiplex PCR amplified TCR beta CDR3 over 54 Vbeta and 13 Jbeta. Each CDR3 protein gets one entry after TCRdb re-called the immunoSEQ multiplex PCR reads with MiXCR. The sample consists of some 140,000 distinct CDR3 sequences, around 86% of them appearing once.

V is TRBV4-2 and J is TRBJ1-4; D gene unclear. The TCR comes from a human donor with multiple sclerosis. Sequencing input: CD8+ T cells from PBMCs. CDR3 protein: CASSPRGINEKLFF. As DNA, the CDR3 is TGTGCCAGCAGCCCCCGGGGAATTAATGAAAAACTGTTTTTT.